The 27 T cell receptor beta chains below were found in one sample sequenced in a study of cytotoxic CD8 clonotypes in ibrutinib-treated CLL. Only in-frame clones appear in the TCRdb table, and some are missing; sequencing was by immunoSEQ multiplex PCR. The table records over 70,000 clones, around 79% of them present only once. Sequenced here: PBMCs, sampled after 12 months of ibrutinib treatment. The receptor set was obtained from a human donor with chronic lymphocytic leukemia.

Here the CDR3 reads CASSPTGETQYF. In nucleotides, the CDR3 is TGTGCCAGCAGCCCGACAGGGGAGACCCAGTACTTC. The chain has TRBV2 and TRBJ2-5, with 7 bases fitting TRBD1. Per the germline V gene, CDR1 is SNHLY and CDR2 is FYNNEI. V shed 6 bases, J shed 5 bases, and the junction held 3 bases outside the gene matches. This CDR3 is 12 amino acids long.

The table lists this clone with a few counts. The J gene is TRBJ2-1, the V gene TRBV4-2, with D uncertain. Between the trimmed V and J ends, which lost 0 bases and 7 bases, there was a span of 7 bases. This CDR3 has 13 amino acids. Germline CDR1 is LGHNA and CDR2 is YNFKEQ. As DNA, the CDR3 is TGTGCCAGCAGCCAAGATCGGTGGAATGAGCAGTTCTTC. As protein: CASSQDRWNEQFF.

As DNA, the CDR3 is TGCGCCTCCAGCCCCCGGACTAGCGGCGATGAGCAGTTCTTC. Translation gives CASSPRTSGDEQFF. The chain combines TRBV5-1 with TRBJ2-1, with TRBD2 matching 10 bases. Germline-derived CDR1 and CDR2 are SGHRS and YFSETQ. V lost 10 bases, J lost 8 bases, and 12 bases stayed unmatched. The CDR3 is 14 residues long.

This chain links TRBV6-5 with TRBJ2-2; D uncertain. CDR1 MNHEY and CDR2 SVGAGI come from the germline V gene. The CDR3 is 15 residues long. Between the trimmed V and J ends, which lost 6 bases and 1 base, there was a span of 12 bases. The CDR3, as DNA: TGTGCCAGCAGCCCCCGCCCCCAGAACACCGGGGAGCTGTTTTTT. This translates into CASSPRPQNTGELFF.

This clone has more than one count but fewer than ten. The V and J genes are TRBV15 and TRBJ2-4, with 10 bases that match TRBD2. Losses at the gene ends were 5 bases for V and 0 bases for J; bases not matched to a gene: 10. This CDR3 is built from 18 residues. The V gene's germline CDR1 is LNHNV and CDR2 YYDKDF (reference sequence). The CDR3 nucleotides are TGTGCCACCAGCGGCGACGTAGCGGGAGGTGGAGCCAAAAACATTCAGTACTTC. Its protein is CATSGDVAGGGAKNIQYF.

CDR3 coding DNA: TGTGCCAGCAGCCAGAGGACAGCCAACACCGGGGAGCTGTTTTTT. This translates into CASSQRTANTGELFF. The chain recombines TRBV7-9 with TRBJ2-2; the D gene is possibly TRBD1 (6 bases). This CDR3 region has 15 residues. Germline CDR1 SEHNR, CDR2 FQNEAQ (reference sequence). The V gene lost 5 bases and the J gene lost 2 bases, with 12 bases spanning the gap.

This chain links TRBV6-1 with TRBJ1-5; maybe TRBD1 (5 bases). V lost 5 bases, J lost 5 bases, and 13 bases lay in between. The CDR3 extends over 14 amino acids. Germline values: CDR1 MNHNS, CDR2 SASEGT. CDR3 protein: CASSIPGGDQPQHF. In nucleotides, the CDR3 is TGTGCCAGCAGTATCCCCGGGGGGGATCAGCCCCAGCATTTT.

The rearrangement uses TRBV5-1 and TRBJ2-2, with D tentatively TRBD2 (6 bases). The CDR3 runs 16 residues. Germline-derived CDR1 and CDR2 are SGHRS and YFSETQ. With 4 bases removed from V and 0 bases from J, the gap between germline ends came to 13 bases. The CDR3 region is CASSTPGLANTGELFF. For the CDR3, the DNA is TGCGCCAGCAGCACCCCGGGACTGGCGAACACCGGGGAGCTGTTTTTT.

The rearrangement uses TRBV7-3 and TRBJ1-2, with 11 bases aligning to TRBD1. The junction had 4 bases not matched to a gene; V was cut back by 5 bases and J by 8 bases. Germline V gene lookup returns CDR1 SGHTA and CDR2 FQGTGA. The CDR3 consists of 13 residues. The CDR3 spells CASSPDRGLGYTF. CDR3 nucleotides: TGTGCCAGCAGCCCGGACAGGGGGCTGGGCTACACCTTC.

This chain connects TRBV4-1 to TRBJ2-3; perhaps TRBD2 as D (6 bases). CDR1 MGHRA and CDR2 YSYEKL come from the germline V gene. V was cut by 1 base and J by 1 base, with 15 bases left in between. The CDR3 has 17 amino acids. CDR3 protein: CASSQGASVRGTDTQYF. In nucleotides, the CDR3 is TGCGCCAGCAGCCAAGGGGCTAGCGTTAGGGGCACAGATACGCAGTATTTT.

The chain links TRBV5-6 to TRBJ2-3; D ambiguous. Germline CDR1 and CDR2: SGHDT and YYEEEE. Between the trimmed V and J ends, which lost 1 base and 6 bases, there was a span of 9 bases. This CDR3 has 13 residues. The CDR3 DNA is TGTGCCAGCAGCTTGCTGCCCCCGGATACGCAGTATTTT. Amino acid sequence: CASSLLPPDTQYF.

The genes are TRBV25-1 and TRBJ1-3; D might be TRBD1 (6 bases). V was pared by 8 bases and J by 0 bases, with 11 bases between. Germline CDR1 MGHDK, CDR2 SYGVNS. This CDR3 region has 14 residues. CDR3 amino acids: CASRGQDSGNTIYF. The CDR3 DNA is TGTGCCAGCCGGGGACAAGACTCTGGAAACACCATATATTTT.

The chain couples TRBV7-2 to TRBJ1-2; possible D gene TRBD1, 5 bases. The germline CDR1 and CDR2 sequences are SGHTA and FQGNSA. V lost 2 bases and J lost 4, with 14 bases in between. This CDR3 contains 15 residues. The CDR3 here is CASSLRVGDPYGYTF. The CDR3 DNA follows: TGTGCCAGCAGCTTACGGGTAGGGGATCCCTATGGCTACACCTTC.

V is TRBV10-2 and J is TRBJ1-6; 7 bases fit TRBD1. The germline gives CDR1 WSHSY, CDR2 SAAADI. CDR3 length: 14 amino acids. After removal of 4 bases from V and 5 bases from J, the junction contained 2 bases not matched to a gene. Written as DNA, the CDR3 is TGCGCCAGCAGTGGACAGGGCCATAATTCACCCCTCCACTTT. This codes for CASSGQGHNSPLHF.

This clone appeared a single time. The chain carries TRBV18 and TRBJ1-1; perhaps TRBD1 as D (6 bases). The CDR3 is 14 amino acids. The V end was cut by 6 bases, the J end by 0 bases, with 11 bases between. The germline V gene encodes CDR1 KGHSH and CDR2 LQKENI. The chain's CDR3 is CASSGGLLNTEAFF. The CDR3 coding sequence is TGTGCCAGCTCCGGGGGCTTGCTGAACACTGAAGCTTTCTTT.

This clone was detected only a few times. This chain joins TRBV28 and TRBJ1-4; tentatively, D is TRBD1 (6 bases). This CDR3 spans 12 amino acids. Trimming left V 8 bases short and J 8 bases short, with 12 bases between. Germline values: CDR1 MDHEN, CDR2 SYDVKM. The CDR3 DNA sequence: TGTGCCAGCGGGGGGCAGGCCGAAAAACTGTTTTTT. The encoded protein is CASGGQAEKLFF.

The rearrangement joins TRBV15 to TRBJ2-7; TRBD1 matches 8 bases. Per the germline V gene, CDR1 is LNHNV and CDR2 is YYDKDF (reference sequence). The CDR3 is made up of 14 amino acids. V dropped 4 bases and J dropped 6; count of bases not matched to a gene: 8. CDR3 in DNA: TGTGCCACCAGCAAACGACAGGGGCTCGGCGAGCAGTACTTC. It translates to CATSKRQGLGEQYF.

In nucleotides, the CDR3 is TGTGCCAGCAGTACAACAGGGGGCTCTGTCATTCAGTACTTC. Residues: CASSTTGGSVIQYF. The V and J genes are TRBV7-3 and TRBJ2-4, with 9 bases that match TRBD1. The V and J ends lost 6 bases and 9 bases, in that order; junction bases with no gene match: 9. The germline CDR1 and CDR2 sequences are SGHTA and FQGTGA. The CDR3 contains 14 residues. Variable domain in full (rest from reference TRBV7-3 and TRBJ2-4): GAGVSQTPSNKVTEKGKYVELRCDPISGHTALYWYRQSLGQGPEFLIYFQGTGAADDSGLPNDRFFAVRPEGSVSTLKIQRTERGDSAVYLCASSTTGGSVIQYFGAGTRLSVL.

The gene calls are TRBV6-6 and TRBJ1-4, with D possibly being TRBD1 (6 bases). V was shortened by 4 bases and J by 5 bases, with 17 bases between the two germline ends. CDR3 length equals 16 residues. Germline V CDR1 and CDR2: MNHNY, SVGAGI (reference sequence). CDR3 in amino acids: CASSLYSGGPNEKLFF. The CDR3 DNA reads TGTGCCAGCAGTTTGTATTCCGGGGGGCCGAATGAAAAACTGTTTTTT.

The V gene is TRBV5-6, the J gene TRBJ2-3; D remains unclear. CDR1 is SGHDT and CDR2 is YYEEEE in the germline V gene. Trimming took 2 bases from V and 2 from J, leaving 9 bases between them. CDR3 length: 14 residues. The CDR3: CASSFVGSTDTQYF. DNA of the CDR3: TGTGCCAGCAGCTTTGTAGGATCCACAGATACGCAGTATTTT.

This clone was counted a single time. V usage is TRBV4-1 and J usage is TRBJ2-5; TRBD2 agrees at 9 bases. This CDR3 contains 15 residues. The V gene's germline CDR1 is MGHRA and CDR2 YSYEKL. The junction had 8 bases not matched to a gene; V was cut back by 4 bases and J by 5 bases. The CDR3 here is CASSPGLAPIETQYF. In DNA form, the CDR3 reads TGCGCCAGCAGCCCGGGACTAGCCCCCATCGAGACCCAGTACTTC.

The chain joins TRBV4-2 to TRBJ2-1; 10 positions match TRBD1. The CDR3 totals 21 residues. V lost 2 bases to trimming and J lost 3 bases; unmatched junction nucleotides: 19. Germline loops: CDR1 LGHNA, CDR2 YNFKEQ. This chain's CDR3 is CASSQPPGQGFAGLHYNEQFF. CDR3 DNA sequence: TGTGCCAGCAGCCAACCACCGGGACAGGGGTTTGCGGGGCTCCACTACAATGAGCAGTTCTTC.

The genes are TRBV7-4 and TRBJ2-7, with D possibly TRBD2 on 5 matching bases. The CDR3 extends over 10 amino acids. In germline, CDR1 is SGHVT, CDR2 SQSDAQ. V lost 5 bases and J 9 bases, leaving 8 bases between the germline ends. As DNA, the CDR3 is TGTGCCAGCAGCCAGCGGTGGCAGTACTTC. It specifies CASSQRWQYF.

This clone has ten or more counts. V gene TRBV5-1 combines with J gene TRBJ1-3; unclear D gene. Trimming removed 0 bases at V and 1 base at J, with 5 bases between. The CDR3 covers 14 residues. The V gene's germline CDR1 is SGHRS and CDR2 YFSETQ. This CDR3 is CASSLGVSGNTIYF. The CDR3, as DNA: TGCGCCAGCAGCTTGGGGGTATCTGGAAACACCATATATTTT.

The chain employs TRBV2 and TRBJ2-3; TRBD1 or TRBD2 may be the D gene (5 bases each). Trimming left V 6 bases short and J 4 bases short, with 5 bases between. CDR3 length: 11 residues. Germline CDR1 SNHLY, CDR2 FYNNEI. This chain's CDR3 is CASRGADTQYF. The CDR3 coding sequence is TGTGCCAGCAGGGGGGCAGATACGCAGTATTTT.

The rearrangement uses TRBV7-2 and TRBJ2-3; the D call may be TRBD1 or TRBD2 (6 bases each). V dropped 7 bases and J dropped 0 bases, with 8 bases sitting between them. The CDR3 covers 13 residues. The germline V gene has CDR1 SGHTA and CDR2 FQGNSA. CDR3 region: CASTGASTDTQYF. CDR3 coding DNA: TGTGCCAGCACGGGGGCTAGCACAGATACGCAGTATTTT. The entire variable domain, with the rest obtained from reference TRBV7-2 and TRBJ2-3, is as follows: GAGVSQSPSNKVTEKGKDVELRCDPISGHTALYWYRQSLGQGLEFLIYFQGNSAPDKSGLPSDRFSAERTGGSVSTLTIQRTQQEDSAVYLCASTGASTDTQYFGPGTRLTVL.

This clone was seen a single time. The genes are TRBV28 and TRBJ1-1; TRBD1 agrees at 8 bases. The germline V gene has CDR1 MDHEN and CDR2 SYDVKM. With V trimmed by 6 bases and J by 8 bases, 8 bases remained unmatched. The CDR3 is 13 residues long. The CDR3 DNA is TGTGCCAGCAGATTGGGCGGGACAGGAGAAGCTTTCTTT. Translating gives CASRLGGTGEAFF.